The 18 T cell receptor beta chains below come from one sample, sequenced in a study of tissue T cells after allogeneic stem cell transplantation. TCRdb keeps only in-frame clones here, not all; method: immunoSEQ multiplex PCR. In the table there are 15,000 to 20,000 clones, under 80% of which are singletons. The sample comprised spleen. Every receptor here comes from a female BALB/c mouse in good health. MHC haplotype of the strain: H2-d.

Worth noting for this clone: Gene names and germline refer to mouse. Read sequence stops 1 residue before the CDR3 end, and the germline J gene provides the missing end. This chain joins TRBV31 and TRBJ2-1, with TRBD2 matching over 8 bases. The CDR3 is made up of 15 amino acids. Germline CDR1 GKSSPN, CDR2 SITVG. V trimming: 0 bases; J trimming: 5 bases; junction bases outside the gene matches: 6. CDR3 loop: CAWSLAGGRDAEQFF. The CDR3 DNA, read in part, is TGTGCCTGGAGTCTAGCGGGGGGGCGCGATGCTGAGCAGTTC.

Comments on this clone: The gene symbols are mouse symbols. From the germline J gene comes the end of the CDR3, since the read stops 1 residue before it. The chain combines TRBV31 with TRBJ1-4, with 8 bases identical to TRBD1. The CDR3 loop spans 16 amino acids. CDR1 GKSSPN and CDR2 SITVG come from the germline V gene. The junction had 7 bases not matched to a gene; V was cut back by 4 bases and J by 0 bases. Incomplete CDR3 DNA: TGTGCCTGGACCCACAGGGGGTCCTTTTCCAACGAAAGATTATTT. Translated: CAWTHRGSFSNERLF. The full CDR3 sequence reads CAWTHRGSFSNERLFF.

Points on this clone: The gene names here belong to mouse. The read is 1 residue too short to cover the CDR3 end, so that end is filled in from the germline J gene. The rearrangement joins TRBV3 to TRBJ2-1; perhaps TRBD2 as D (6 bases). Trimming took off 2 bases at V and 0 bases at J, with 11 bases between the two ends. The CDR3 length is 16 residues. CDR1 is SNHLY, CDR2 FYNGKV, per germline (reference sequence). CDR3 loop: CASSLRSGDNYAEQFF. CDR3 bases read: TGTGCCAGCAGCTTAAGGTCTGGGGATAACTATGCTGAGCAGTTC.

Concerning this clone: Gene names are mouse gene names. The observed sequence ends 1 residue before the CDR3 terminus, with the missing tail filled in from the germline J gene. The genes are TRBV5 and TRBJ1-3; a possible D gene is TRBD1 (5 bases). Germline assignment: CDR1 LGHNA and CDR2 YNLKQL (reference sequence). This CDR3 has 14 residues. V gave up 1 base and J gave up 2 bases, with 6 bases separating them. CDR3 loop: CASSQVGAGNTLYF. The sequenced CDR3 bases are TGTGCCAGCAGCCAAGTGGGGGCTGGAAATACGCTCTAT.

In this sample, this clone turned up a few times. The gene names here belong to mouse. The CDR3 goes on 1 residue after the read ends, and that part is filled in from the germline J gene. V usage is TRBV4 and J usage is TRBJ2-4, with 12 bases identical to TRBD2. Germline CDR1 reads LGHDT; CDR2 reads YNNKQL (reference sequence). The CDR3 length is 18 residues. V gave up 5 bases and J gave up 0 bases; unmatched junction bases: 9. CDR3 residues: CASSTYRDWGVSQNTLYF. CDR3 DNA, as far as it was read: TGTGCCAGCAGCACATACCGGGACTGGGGGGTTAGTCAAAACACCTTGTAC.

For this clone: The genes are named according to mouse. The read gets to within 1 residue of the CDR3 end, and the germline J gene fills in the rest. The chain links TRBV13-1 to TRBJ2-1; 12 bases are a match to TRBD2. Germline V gene data show CDR1 as NSHNY and CDR2 as SYGAGN. The trim removed 5 bases at V and 7 bases at J, leaving 10 bases unmatched. This CDR3 comprises 16 residues. CDR3 DNA (partial): TGTGCCAGCAGGGCCCTCGGGACTGGGGGGTGGGCTGAGCAGTTC. Translated, it gives CASRALGTGGWAEQF. The entire CDR3 reads CASRALGTGGWAEQFF.

Concerning this clone itself: Gene names are the mouse ones. The CDR3 goes on 1 residue after the read ends, and that part is filled in from the germline J gene. This rearrangement joins TRBV4 to TRBJ1-4; 10 bases are shared with TRBD1. Germline lookup yields CDR1 LGHDT and CDR2 YNNKQL (reference sequence). The CDR3 consists of 16 residues. V shed 3 bases and J 4 bases; nucleotides not matched to a gene: 5. The CDR3 sequence: CASSYQGQGYNERLFF. The covered CDR3 bases are TGTGCCAGCAGCTACCAGGGACAGGGGTACAACGAAAGATTATTT.

A word on this clone: The listed genes are named as in mouse. Coverage ceases 1 residue before the CDR3 finishes, and the germline J gene fills in the end. The J gene is TRBJ1-3, the V gene TRBV13-2; D uncertain. Germline V gives CDR1 NNHNN, CDR2 SYGAGS (reference sequence). With 1 base removed from V and 2 bases from J, the gap between germline ends came to 10 bases. This CDR3 region has 15 residues. The DNA read from the CDR3 is TGTGCCAGCGGTGATCCTAGGGAGGCTGGAAATACGCTCTAT. This translates into CASGDPREAGNTLY. The full CDR3 is CASGDPREAGNTLYF.

About this clone itself: Each gene name is a mouse one. The CDR3 is cut off 1 residue early in the read; its end comes from the germline J gene. The chain couples TRBV13-2 to TRBJ2-5; 9 nucleotides align to TRBD1. Germline V lookup: CDR1 NNHNN, CDR2 SYGAGS (reference sequence). V shed 5 bases, J shed 2 bases, and the junction held 0 bases outside the gene matches. CDR3 length equals 13 residues. The CDR3 region is CASGGQGQDTQYF. The DNA read from the CDR3 is TGTGCCAGCGGGGGACAGGGCCAAGACACCCAGTAC.

This clone has just a few counts. Gene names refer to mouse genes. The read ends 1 residue before the CDR3 terminus; that terminus is restored from the germline J gene. The chain joins TRBV3 to TRBJ2-7, with 11 bases fitting TRBD2. Looked up from germline, CDR1 is SNHLY and CDR2 is FYNGKV (reference sequence). Trimming cost V 1 base and J 1 base; bases outside gene matches: 0. The CDR3 totals 15 residues. The CDR3 loop reads CASSLGDWGSYEQYF. The covered CDR3 bases are TGTGCCAGCAGCTTAGGGGACTGGGGGTCCTATGAACAGTAC. The whole variable domain, filled in from reference TRBV3 and TRBJ2-7, reads GPKVLQIPSHQIIDMGQMVTLNCDPVSNHLYFYWYKQILGQQMEFLVNFYNGKVMEKSKLFKDQFSVERPDGSYFTLKIQPTALEDSAVYFCASSLGDWGSYEQYFGPGTRLTVL.

This clone has only one observation. Germline and genes here are mouse. The observed sequence ends 1 residue before the CDR3 terminus, with the missing tail filled in from the germline J gene. The chain employs TRBV1 and TRBJ1-3; no firm D call. Germline CDR1 is NSQYPW and CDR2 is LRSPGD (reference sequence). CDR3 size: 14 residues. Trimming removed 4 bases from V and 0 bases from J, with 7 bases in between. CDR3 DNA, as far as it was read: TGCACCTGCAGTGGGACGGCTTCTGGAAATACGCTCTAT. This sequence encodes CTCSGTASGNTLY. The whole CDR3 region reads CTCSGTASGNTLYF.

Comment on this clone: Gene names follow the mouse nomenclature. The CDR3 sequence: CASSPRDRVNYAEQFF. CDR3 bases read: TGTGCCAGCAGCCCCCGGGACAGGGTTAACTATGCTGAGCAGTTC. The chain uses TRBV3 and TRBJ2-1; 9 positions match TRBD1. The read halts 1 residue ahead of the CDR3 end, with the missing end drawn from the germline J gene. The CDR3 extends over 16 amino acids. Germline V gives CDR1 SNHLY, CDR2 FYNGKV (reference sequence). V lost 5 bases and J lost 0; bases outside the gene matches: 5.

To note about this clone: Mouse gene names and germline throughout. The read finishes 1 residue shy of the CDR3 end, and the germline J gene is used to complete it. The rearrangement uses TRBV13-2 and TRBJ1-6; no definite D call. TRBJ1-6 qualifies as an ORF whose function is uncertain. Germline V gives CDR1 NNHNN, CDR2 SYGAGS (reference sequence). Trimming took 1 base from V and 8 from J, leaving 10 bases between them. The CDR3 has 14 amino acids. The CDR3 is CASGDYRPYSPLYF. The covered CDR3 bases are TGTGCCAGCGGTGATTACAGACCCTATTCGCCCCTCTAC.

Comment on this clone: The listed genes are named as in mouse. The CDR3 extends 1 residue past the end of the read, so its final part is completed from the germline J gene. This sequence joins TRBV5 and TRBJ2-5; D not certain. V lost 0 bases and J 0 bases, leaving 7 bases between the germline ends. This CDR3 has 15 residues. Per the germline V gene, CDR1 is LGHNA and CDR2 is YNLKQL (reference sequence). Here the CDR3 reads CASSQDPGNQDTQYF. The sequenced part of the CDR3 DNA is TGTGCCAGCAGCCAAGATCCGGGAAACCAAGACACCCAGTAC.

Note on this clone: Genes here carry mouse names. The sequence runs out 1 residue before the end of the CDR3; the remainder is reconstructed from the germline J gene. This chain uses TRBV31 with TRBJ1-4; D is perhaps TRBD1 (6 bases). The V gene's germline CDR1 is GKSSPN and CDR2 SITVG. This CDR3 contains 13 residues. The ends were cut back, 3 bases at V and 3 bases at J, with 8 bases in the middle. The CDR3 bases that were read are TGTGCCTGGAGACAGGGTACCAACGAAAGATTATTT. The encoded protein is CAWRQGTNERLF. From start to end, the CDR3 is CAWRQGTNERLFF.

In regard to this clone: Gene names are the mouse ones. CDR3 bases read: TGTGCCAGCAGTGACGGACAGGGGGACTCCGACTACACC. Translation gives CASSDGQGDSDYT. The full CDR3 protein is CASSDGQGDSDYTF. The V gene is TRBV13-1, the J gene TRBJ1-2; 10 positions agree with TRBD1. Read coverage stops 1 residue before the CDR3 terminus; the germline J gene supplies the remainder. This CDR3 region has 14 residues. Germline V CDR1 and CDR2: NSHNY, SYGAGN. V lost 2 bases and J lost 3; bases outside the gene matches: 1.

As concerns this clone: Gene labels here are mouse ones. The CDR3 is cut off 1 residue early in the read; its end comes from the germline J gene. The chain combines TRBV13-2 with TRBJ1-3; TRBD1 matches at 10 bases. After removal of 2 bases from V and 0 bases from J, the junction contained 2 bases not matched to a gene. The CDR3 has 16 residues. Per the germline V gene, CDR1 is NNHNN and CDR2 is SYGAGS (reference sequence). CDR3 protein: CASGEGTGDSGNTLYF. The CDR3 DNA, read in part, is TGTGCCAGCGGTGAGGGGACAGGGGATTCTGGAAATACGCTCTAT.

To note about this clone: Mouse germline and gene names are used. The DNA ends 1 residue before the CDR3 does, and the rest of the CDR3 is filled in from the germline J gene. The V call is TRBV19, the J call TRBJ1-4, with D possibly matching TRBD1 (6 bases). V was shortened by 1 base and J by 2 bases, with 12 bases between the two germline ends. The germline gives CDR1 FNHDT, CDR2 SITEND (reference sequence). The CDR3 consists of 16 residues. The CDR3 sequence: CASSISGAPSNERLFF. The CDR3 DNA, read in part, is TGTGCCAGCAGTATATCGGGGGCGCCGTCCAACGAAAGATTATTT.